The sample holds many counts of the clone carrying this TCR beta chain. Its matching antigen is unknown. Trimming took 7 bases from V and 5 from J, leaving 11 bases between them. This CDR3 is 11 amino acids long. Germline CDR1 is SQVTM and CDR2 is ANQGSEA. Unique molecular identifiers featured in each of the TCR beta cDNA libraries. TCRdb re-called the PCR reads with MiXCR, one entry per CDR3 protein. The table records 350,000 to 450,000 distinct CDR3 sequences, 39% of them present only once. This sample is part of a study of post-analysis software for immune sequencing data. Study-wide results and caveats: Four or five TRBV segments were significantly more frequent in patients than in controls. TRBV5-6, TRBV5-1 and TRBV20-1 were among these segments.

This TCR came from a girl aged 2 to 10 with multiple sclerosis. The source material was blood. The chain employs TRBV29-1 and TRBJ2-5, with D perhaps TRBD1 (6 bases). CDR3: CSDREWETQYF. CDR3 nucleotide sequence: TGCAGCGACAGGGAGTGGGAGACCCAGTACTTC. Looking up the rest from reference TRBV29-1 and TRBJ2-5 gives the full variable domain: SAVISQKPSRDICQRGTSLTIQCQVDSQVTMMFWYRQQPGQSLTLIATANQGSEATYESGFVIDKFPISRPNLTFSTLTVSNMSPEDSSIYLCSDREWETQYFGPGTRLLVL.